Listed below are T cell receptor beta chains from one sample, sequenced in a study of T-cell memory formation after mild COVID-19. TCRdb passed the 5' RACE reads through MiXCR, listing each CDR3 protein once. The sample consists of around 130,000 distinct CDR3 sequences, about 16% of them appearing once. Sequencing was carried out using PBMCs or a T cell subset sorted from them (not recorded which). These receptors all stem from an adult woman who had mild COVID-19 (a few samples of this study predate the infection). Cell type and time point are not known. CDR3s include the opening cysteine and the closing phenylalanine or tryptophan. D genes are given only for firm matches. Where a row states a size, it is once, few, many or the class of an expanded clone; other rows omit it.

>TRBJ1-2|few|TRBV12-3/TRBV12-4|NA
TGTGCCAGCAGTTTCCCGGGTAATTATGGCTACACCTTC
CASSFPGNYGYTF
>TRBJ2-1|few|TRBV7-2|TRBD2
TGTGCCAGCCTGGGGGTCGGGCCACTAGCGGGTCGCGGGAATGAGCAGTTCTTC
CASLGVGPLAGRGNEQFF
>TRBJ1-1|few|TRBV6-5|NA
TGTGCCAGCAGTTACAGGTCAGGGCTTGGCACTGAAGCTTTCTTT
CASSYRSGLGTEAFF
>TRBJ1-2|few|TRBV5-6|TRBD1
TGTGCCAGCAGCTTGACAGGGGGCGAAAGTGTGGATGGCTACACCTTC
CASSLTGGESVDGYTF
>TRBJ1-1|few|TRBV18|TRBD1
TGTGCCAGCTCTCAACCCGGACAGGCGAACACTGAAGCTTTCTTT
CASSQPGQANTEAFF
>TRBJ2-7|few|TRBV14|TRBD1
TGTGCCAGCAGCCAACCGGGACAGGGGGCGCACGAGCAGTACTTC
CASSQPGQGAHEQYF
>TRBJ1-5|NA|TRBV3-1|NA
TGTGCCAGCAGCCAAGATGCGACAGGAGGTCAGCCCCAGCATTTT
CASSQDATGGQPQHF
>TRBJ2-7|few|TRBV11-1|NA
TGTGCCAGCAGCTTATTCAGGGGCTACGAGCAGTACTTC
CASSLFRGYEQYF
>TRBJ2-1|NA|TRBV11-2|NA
TGTGCCAGCAGCTTCACTAGCCGCTACAATGAGCAGTTCTTC
CASSFTSRYNEQFF
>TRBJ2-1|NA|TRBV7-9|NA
TGTGCCAGCAGCACAGGGATACTCTTGTACAATGAGCAGTTCTTC
CASSTGILLYNEQFF
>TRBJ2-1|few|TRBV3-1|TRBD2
TGTGCCACAAGCTTTACCAGAGCGGGAAAGGCCTACAATGAGCAGTTCTTC
CATSFTRAGKAYNEQFF
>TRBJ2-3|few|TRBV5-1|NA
TGCGCCAGCAGCCTACGGACTAACACAGATACGCAGTATTTT
CASSLRTNTDTQYF
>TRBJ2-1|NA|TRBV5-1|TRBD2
TGCGCCGGCAGCTCTAGCGGGAGGGCCCTCAGGAATGAGCAGTTCTTC
CAGSSSGRALRNEQFF
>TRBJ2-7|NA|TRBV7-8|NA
TGTGCCAGCAGCACCATCCCTCAGGGCACCTACGAGCAGTACTTC
CASSTIPQGTYEQYF
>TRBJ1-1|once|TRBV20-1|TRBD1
TGCAGTGCTAGAGTACAGGGGGGCACTGAAGCTTTCTTT
CSARVQGGTEAFF
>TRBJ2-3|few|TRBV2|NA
TGTGCCAGCAGCCTCGGGCCCTACCGCGGTACGCAGTATTTT
CASSLGPYRGTQYF
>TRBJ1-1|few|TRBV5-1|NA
TGCGCCAGCAGCTTGGGGCCCTCGTTTATCAACACTGAAGCTTTCTTT
CASSLGPSFINTEAFF
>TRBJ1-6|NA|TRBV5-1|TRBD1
TGCGCCAGCAGCTTGGTGGCAGGGGGAGATTCACCCCTCCACTTT
CASSLVAGGDSPLHF
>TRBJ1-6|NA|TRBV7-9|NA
TGTGCCAGCAGCTCACCGTCGGACCCCGGGTCACCCCTCCACTTT
CASSSPSDPGSPLHF
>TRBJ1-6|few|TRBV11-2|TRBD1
TGTGCCAGCAGCCCAATAACCGGGACAGGCAATTCACCCCTCCACTTT
CASSPITGTGNSPLHF
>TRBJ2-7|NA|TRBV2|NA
TGTGCCAGCCTAAGCGCCTACGAGCAGTACTTC
CASLSAYEQYF
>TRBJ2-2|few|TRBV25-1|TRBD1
TGTGCCAGCAGTGGACCTTTGGGACAGGGGGCCATAAACACCGGGGAGCTGTTTTTT
CASSGPLGQGAINTGELFF
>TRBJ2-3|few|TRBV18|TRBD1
TGTGCCAGCTCCTTCACGGCCCGGACAGGCCAGGGGGATACGCAGTATTTT
CASSFTARTGQGDTQYF
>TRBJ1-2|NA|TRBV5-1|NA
TGCGCCAGCAGCCCCGGACAGCCCAACCTACTACAAAACTATGGCTACACCTTC
CASSPGQPNLLQNYGYTF
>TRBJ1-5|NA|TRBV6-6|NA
TGTGCCAGCATGCGGGCCCATACAAGCCAGCCCCAGCATTTT
CASMRAHTSQPQHF
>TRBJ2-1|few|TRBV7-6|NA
TGTGCCAGCAGCTTAACTACTCAGCAGTTCTTC
CASSLTTQQFF
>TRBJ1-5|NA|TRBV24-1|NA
TGTGCCACCAGTGACGCTGACAGCAACAATCAGCCCCAGCATTTT
CATSDADSNNQPQHF
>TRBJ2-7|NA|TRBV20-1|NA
TGCAGTGCTAGAGATCGAATCCGCTCCACCTACGAGCAGTACTTC
CSARDRIRSTYEQYF
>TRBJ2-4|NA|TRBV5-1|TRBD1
TGCGCCAGCAGCCGACAGGGGTCTGGAAACATTCAGTACTTC
CASSRQGSGNIQYF
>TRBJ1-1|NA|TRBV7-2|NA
TGTGCCAGCAGCTTAGTAAGCTCGGGGGTCACTGAAGCTTTCTTT
CASSLVSSGVTEAFF
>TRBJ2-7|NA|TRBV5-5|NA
TGTGCCAGCAGCGGCGGGACACAGCATTCCTACGAGCAGTACTTC
CASSGGTQHSYEQYF
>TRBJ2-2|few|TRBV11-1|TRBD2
TGTGCCAGCAGCTTATTAGTCCCTAGCGGGGCGAACACCGGGGAGCTGTTTTTT
CASSLLVPSGANTGELFF
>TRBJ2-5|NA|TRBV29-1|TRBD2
TGCAGCGTTTACGGGGGGAGTGGAGAGACCCAGTACTTC
CSVYGGSGETQYF
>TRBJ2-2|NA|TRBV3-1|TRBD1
TGTGCCAGCAGCCCTGTGGGCAGGGGGCAGTACACCGGGGAGCTGTTTTTT
CASSPVGRGQYTGELFF
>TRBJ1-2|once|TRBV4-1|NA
TGCGCCAGCAGCCCTGATCCGGGACGGCCTTATGGCTACACCTTC
CASSPDPGRPYGYTF
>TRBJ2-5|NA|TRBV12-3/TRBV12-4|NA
TGTGCCAGCAGTTTAGACGATTGGGAGACCCAGTACTTC
CASSLDDWETQYF
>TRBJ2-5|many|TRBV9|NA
TGTGCCAGCAGCCTCGGGACGGTTACGGGGGAGACCCAGTACTTC
CASSLGTVTGETQYF
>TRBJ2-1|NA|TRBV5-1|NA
TGCGCCAGCAGCTTTGGAACAGGGAGGCCGGATGAGCAGTTCTTC
CASSFGTGRPDEQFF
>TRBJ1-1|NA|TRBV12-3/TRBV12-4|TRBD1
TGTGCCAGCACCCGAACCGGGACAGGGTGGACTGAAGCTTTCTTT
CASTRTGTGWTEAFF
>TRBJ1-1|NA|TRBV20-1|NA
TGCAGTGCTACAGATGCGGACCTCTGGAACACTGAAGCTTTCTTT
CSATDADLWNTEAFF
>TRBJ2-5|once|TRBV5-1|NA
TGCGCCAGCAGCTTGGTTCAGGGGGGACAAGAGACCCAGTACTTC
CASSLVQGGQETQYF
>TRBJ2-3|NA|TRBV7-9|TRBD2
TGTGCCAGAAGCCCTCTAGCGGGAGGAAGAACAGATACGCAGTATTTT
CARSPLAGGRTDTQYF
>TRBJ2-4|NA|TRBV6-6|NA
TGTGCCACTTTCGGGGGCGCCAGGGACGGAAACATTCAGTACTTC
CATFGGARDGNIQYF
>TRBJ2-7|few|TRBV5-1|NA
TGCGCCAGCAGCTTGCAGGCCACCGAACACTACGAGCAGTACTTC
CASSLQATEHYEQYF
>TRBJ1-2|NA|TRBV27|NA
TGTGCCAGCAGTCTCGGACAGTCCTATGGCTACACCTTC
CASSLGQSYGYTF
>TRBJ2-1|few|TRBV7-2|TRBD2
TGTGCCAGCAGCTTAGCCCCAGGACTAGCGGGAAGTGAGCAGTTCTTC
CASSLAPGLAGSEQFF
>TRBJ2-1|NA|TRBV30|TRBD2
TGTGCCTGGAGGTCGTCATTAGCGGGGCCCTACAATGAGCAGTTCTTC
CAWRSSLAGPYNEQFF